The clone carrying this TCR beta chain was found a few times. The sample is drawn from a study of naive and memory T cell subsets. The beta constant-region primer was an equimolar mix of two oligonucleotides covering TRBC1 and TRBC2. TCRdb re-called the UMI-ligation and nested PCR reads with MiXCR, one entry per CDR3 protein. The sample carries tens of thousands of distinct CDR3 sequences, around 13% recorded once. CDR1 DFQATT and CDR2 SNEGSKA come from the germline V gene (reference sequence). Trimming took 5 bases from V and 6 from J, leaving 10 bases between them. The CDR3 length is 11 residues. The clonotype was recovered from a human donor in good health. J is TRBJ1-1 and V is TRBV20-1, with D hard to call. What was sequenced was central memory CD4+ T cells from blood. The CDR3 is CSASTRAEAFF. The CDR3 nucleotides are TGCAGTGCTTCTACACGCGCTGAAGCTTTCTTT.